This T cell receptor beta chain was retrieved from a study of PD-L1 blockade in urothelial cancer. Across the whole study: Bladder-origin urothelial cancer in males described about 90% of the 29 patients.

With 6 bases clipped from V and 2 bases from J, the junction kept 7 bases outside the gene matches. Germline CDR1 reads MNHNY; CDR2 reads SVGAGI (reference sequence). The CDR3 runs 14 residues. Time point here: pretreatment peripheral blood. Data came from immunoSEQ multiplex PCR; TCRdb stores just in-frame clones and leaves some out. The sample includes 70,000 to 90,000 clones, 85% to 90% of them seen just once. The sequence came from a man in his sixties with urothelial cancer. Sequenced material: PBMCs, taken around atezolizumab (anti-PD-L1) treatment. This chain links TRBV6-6 with TRBJ2-7, with 7 bases lining up with TRBD1. The CDR3 DNA reads as TGTGCCAGCAGACCACAGGGGTCTACCTACGAGCAGTACTTC. This gives the protein CASRPQGSTYEQYF.